This T cell receptor beta chain came from a study of T cell repertoires in cytomegalovirus infection. Turning to the study itself: TCR beta signatures that were public indicated CMV infection and matching HLA type. Study findings and constraints: Summed frequency of shared TCR beta families picked out CMV carriers who also had the relevant HLA. CMV-specific HLA-C-restricted TCR beta clonotypes dominated the ex vivo response.

Germline V gene data show CDR1 as SGHDN and CDR2 as FVKESK. The CDR3 has 15 amino acids. The V end lost 1 base, the J end lost 5 bases, and 13 bases lay between the germline ends. A note on this clonotype: Its antigen is currently unknown.

TCRdb redid the calling of the reads with MiXCR, one entry per CDR3 protein. This sample has around 310,000 distinct CDR3 sequences, with 25% to 30% found just once. The chain is built from TRBV14 and TRBJ2-3; tentative D call: TRBD1 (6 bases). This clonotype was sampled from a human donor in good health (CMV status not recorded). Some clones in this sample may be carry-over from other donors' samples. The input for sequencing was cultured PBMCs, taken from culture after CMV antigen stimulation. CDR3 nucleotide sequence: TGTGCCAGCAGCCAAGGGGACACCGGAGGAGATACGCAGTATTTT. Its translation: CASSQGDTGGDTQYF.